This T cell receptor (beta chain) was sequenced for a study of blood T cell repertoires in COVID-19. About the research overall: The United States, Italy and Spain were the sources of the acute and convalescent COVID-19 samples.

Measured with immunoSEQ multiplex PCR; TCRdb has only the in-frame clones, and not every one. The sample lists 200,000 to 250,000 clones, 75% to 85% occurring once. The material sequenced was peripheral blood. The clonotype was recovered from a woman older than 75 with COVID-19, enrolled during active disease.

CDR3 amino acids: CASSLGGARGINEAFF. CDR3 DNA: TGTGCCAGCAGCTTAGGAGGGGCCCGGGGGATTAATGAAGCTTTCTTT. The rearrangement links TRBV7-2 to TRBJ1-1, with D perhaps matching TRBD1 (5 bases). The CDR3 has 16 residues. Germline V gene lookup returns CDR1 SGHTA and CDR2 FQGNSA. V was clipped by 1 base and J by 7 bases, with 19 bases between them. Combining the CDR3 with reference TRBV7-2 and TRBJ1-1 gives the whole variable domain GAGVSQSPSNKVTEKGKDVELRCDPISGHTALYWYRQSLGQGLEFLIYFQGNSAPDKSGLPSDRFSAERTGGSVSTLTIQRTQQEDSAVYLCASSLGGARGINEAFFGQGTRLTVV.